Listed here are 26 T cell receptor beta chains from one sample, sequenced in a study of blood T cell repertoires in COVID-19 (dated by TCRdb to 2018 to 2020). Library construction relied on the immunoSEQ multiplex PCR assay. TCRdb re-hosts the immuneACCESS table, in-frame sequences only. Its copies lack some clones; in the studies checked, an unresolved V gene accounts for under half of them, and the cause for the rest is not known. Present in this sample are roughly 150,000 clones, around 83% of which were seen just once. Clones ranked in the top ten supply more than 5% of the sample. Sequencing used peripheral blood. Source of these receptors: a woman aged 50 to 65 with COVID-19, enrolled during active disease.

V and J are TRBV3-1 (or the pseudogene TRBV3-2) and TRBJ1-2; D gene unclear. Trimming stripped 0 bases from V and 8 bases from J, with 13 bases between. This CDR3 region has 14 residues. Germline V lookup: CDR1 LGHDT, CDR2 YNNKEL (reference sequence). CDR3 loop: CASSQDVGDNGYTF. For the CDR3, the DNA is TGTGCCAGCAGCCAAGATGTGGGAGACAACGGCTACACCTTC.

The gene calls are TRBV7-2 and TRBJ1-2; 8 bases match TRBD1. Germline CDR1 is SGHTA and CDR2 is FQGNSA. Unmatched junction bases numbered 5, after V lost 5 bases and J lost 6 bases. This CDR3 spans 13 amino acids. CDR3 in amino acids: CASSLPGGDGYTF. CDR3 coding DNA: TGTGCCAGCAGCCTCCCAGGGGGCGATGGCTACACCTTC.

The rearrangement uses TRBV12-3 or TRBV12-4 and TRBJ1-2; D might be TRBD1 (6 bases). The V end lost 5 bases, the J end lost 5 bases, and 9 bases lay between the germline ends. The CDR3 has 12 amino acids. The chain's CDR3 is CASSRTGYGYTF. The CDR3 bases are TGTGCCAGCAGTCGAACAGGGTATGGCTACACCTTC.

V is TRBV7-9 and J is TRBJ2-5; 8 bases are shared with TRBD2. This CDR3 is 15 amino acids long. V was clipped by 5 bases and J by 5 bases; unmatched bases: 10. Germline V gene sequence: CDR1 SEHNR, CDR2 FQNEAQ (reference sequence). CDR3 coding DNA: TGTGCCAGCAGCGCCGCCCCCGGGGGGGCGGAGACCCAGTACTTC. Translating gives CASSAAPGGAETQYF.

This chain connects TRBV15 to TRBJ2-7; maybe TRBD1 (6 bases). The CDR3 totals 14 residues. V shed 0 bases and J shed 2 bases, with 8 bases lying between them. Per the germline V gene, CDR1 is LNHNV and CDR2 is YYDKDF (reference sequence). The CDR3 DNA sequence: TGTGCCACCAGCAGAGAACAGGGACCCTACGAGCAGTACTTC. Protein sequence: CATSREQGPYEQYF.

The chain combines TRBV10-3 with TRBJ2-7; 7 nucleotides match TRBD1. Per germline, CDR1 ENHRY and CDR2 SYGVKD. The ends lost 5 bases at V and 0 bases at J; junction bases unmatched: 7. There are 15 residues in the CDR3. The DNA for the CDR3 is TGTGCCATCAGTCCAAGACAGGGAAGCTCCTACGAGCAGTACTTC. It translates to CAISPRQGSSYEQYF.

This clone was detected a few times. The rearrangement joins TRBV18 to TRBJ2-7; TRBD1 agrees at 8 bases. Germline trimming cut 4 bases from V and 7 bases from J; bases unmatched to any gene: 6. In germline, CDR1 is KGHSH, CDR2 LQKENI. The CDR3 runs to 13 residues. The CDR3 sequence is CASSLSRDREQYF. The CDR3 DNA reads TGTGCCAGCTCACTGTCCCGGGACAGGGAGCAGTACTTC.

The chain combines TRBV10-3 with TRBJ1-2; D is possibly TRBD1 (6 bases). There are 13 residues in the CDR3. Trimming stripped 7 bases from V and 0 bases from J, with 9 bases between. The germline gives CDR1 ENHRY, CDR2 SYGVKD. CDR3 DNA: TGTGCCATCAACCAGGGGTCTAACTATGGCTACACCTTC. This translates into CAINQGSNYGYTF.

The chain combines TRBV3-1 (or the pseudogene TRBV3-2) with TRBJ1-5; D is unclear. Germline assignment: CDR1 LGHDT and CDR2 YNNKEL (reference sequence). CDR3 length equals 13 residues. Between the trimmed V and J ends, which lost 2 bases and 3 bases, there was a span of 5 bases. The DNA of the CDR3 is TGTGCCAGCAGCCAATGGCTCAATCAGCCCCAGCATTTT. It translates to CASSQWLNQPQHF.

In DNA, the CDR3 is TGTGCCAGTCAGGGTATCACGAATGGCAATCAGCCCCAGCATTTT. Its protein product is CASQGITNGNQPQHF. The gene calls are TRBV19 and TRBJ1-5; D may be TRBD1 (5 bases). Trimming cost V 8 bases and J 2 bases, with 16 bases left between them. The CDR3 consists of 15 residues. Germline assignment: CDR1 LNHDA and CDR2 SQIVND (reference sequence).

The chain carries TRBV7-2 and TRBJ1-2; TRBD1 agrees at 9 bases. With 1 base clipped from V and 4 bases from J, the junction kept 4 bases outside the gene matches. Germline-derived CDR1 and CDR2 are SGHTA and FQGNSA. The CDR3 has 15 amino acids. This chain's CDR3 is CASSLGGQGSYGYTF. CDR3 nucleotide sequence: TGTGCCAGCAGCTTAGGGGGACAGGGAAGCTATGGCTACACCTTC. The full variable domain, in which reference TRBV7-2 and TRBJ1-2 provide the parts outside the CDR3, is GAGVSQSPSNKVTEKGKDVELRCDPISGHTALYWYRQSLGQGLEFLIYFQGNSAPDKSGLPSDRFSAERTGGSVSTLTIQRTQQEDSAVYLCASSLGGQGSYGYTFGSGTRLTVV.

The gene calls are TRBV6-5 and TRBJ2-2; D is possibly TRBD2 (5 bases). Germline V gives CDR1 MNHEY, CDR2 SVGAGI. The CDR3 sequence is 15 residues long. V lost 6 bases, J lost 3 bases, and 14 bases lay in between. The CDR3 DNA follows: TGTGCCAGCAGAAGGGAGACACTCTACACCGGGGAGCTGTTTTTT. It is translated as CASRRETLYTGELFF.

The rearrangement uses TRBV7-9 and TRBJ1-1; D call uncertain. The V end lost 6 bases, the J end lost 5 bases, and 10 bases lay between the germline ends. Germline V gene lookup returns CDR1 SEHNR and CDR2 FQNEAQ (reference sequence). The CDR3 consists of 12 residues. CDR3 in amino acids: CASRNGMTEAFF. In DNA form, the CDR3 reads TGTGCCAGCAGAAACGGGATGACTGAAGCTTTCTTT. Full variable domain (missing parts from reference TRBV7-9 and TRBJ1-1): DTGVSQNPRHKITKRGQNVTFRCDPISEHNRLYWYRQTLGQGPEFLTYFQNEAQLEKSRLLSDRFSAERPKGSFSTLEIQRTEQGDSAMYLCASRNGMTEAFFGQGTRLTVV.

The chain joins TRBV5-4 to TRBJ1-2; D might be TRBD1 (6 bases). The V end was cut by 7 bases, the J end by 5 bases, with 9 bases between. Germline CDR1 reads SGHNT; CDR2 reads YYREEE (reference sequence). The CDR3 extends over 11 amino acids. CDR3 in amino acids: CASPTGYGYTF. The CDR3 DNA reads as TGTGCCAGCCCTACAGGGTATGGCTACACCTTC.

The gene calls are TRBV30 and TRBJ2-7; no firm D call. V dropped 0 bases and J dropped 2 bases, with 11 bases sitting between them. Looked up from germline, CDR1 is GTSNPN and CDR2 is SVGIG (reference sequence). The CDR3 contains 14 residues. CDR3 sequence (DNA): TGTGCCTGGAGTGTACTCGCGCCCACCTACGAGCAGTACTTC. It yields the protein CAWSVLAPTYEQYF.

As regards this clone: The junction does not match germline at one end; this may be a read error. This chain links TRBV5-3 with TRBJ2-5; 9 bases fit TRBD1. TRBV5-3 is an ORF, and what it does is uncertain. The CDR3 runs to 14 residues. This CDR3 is CAKSHTGGRETQYF. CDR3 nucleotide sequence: TGTGCCAAAAGCCATACAGGGGGCAGGGAGACCCAGTACTTC.

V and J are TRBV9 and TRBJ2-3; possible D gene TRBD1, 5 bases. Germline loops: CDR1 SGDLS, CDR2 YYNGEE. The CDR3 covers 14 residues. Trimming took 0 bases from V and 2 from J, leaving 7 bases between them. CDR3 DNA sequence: TGTGCCAGCAGCGTAGAGACAGCCACAGATACGCAGTATTTT. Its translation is CASSVETATDTQYF.

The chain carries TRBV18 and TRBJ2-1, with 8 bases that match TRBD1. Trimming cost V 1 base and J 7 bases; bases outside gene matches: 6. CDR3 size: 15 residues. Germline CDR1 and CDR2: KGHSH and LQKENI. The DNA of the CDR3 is TGTGCCAGCTCACCACGGCAGGGGGCGCGAAATGAGCAGTTCTTC. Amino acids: CASSPRQGARNEQFF.

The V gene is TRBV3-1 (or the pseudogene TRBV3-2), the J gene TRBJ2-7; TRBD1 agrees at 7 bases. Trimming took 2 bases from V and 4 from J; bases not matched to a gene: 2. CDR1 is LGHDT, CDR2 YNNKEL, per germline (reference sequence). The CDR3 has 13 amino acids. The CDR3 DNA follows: TGTGCCAGCAGCCAAAACAGGGGATACGAGCAGTACTTC. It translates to CASSQNRGYEQYF.

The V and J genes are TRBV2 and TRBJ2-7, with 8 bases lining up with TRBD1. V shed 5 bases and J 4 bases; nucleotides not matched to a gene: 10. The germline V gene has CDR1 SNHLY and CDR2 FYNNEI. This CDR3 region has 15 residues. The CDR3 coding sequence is TGTGCCAGCAGTTTAGGACAGGGCGTCCTATACGAGCAGTACTTC. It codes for CASSLGQGVLYEQYF.

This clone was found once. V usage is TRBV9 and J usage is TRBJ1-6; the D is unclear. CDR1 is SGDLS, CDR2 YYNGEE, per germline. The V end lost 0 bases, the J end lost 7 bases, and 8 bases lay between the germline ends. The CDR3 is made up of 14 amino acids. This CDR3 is CASSVGTVNSPLHF. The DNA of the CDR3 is TGTGCCAGCAGCGTAGGAACGGTGAATTCACCCCTCCACTTT.

Here the CDR3 reads CASSQTNDRGGSPLHF. CDR3 nucleotides: TGTGCCAGCAGCCAGACGAACGACAGGGGAGGTTCACCCCTCCACTTT. The V and J genes are TRBV7-9 and TRBJ1-6, with TRBD1 matching over 8 bases. The trim removed 5 bases at V and 9 bases at J, leaving 12 bases unmatched. Germline V CDR1 and CDR2: SEHNR, FQNEAQ (reference sequence). CDR3 size: 16 residues.

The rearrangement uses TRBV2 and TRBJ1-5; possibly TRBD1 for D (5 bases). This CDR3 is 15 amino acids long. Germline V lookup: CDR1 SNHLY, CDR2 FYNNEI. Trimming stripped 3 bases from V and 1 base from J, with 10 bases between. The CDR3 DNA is TGTGCCAGCAGTGATCTGGGGGGAAGCAATCAGCCCCAGCATTTT. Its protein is CASSDLGGSNQPQHF.

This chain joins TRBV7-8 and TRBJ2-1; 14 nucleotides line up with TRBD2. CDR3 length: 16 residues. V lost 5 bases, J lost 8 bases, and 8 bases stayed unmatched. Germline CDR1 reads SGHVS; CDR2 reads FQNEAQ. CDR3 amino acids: CASSLETSGGADEQFF. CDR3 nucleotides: TGTGCCAGCAGCCTAGAGACTAGCGGGGGGGCTGATGAGCAGTTCTTC.

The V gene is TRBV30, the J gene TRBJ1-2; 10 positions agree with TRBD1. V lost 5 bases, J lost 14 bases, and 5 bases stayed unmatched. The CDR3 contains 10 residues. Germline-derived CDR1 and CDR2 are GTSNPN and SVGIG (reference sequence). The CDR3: CAWSGQGGTF. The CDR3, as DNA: TGTGCCTGGTCAGGACAGGGGGGGACCTTC.

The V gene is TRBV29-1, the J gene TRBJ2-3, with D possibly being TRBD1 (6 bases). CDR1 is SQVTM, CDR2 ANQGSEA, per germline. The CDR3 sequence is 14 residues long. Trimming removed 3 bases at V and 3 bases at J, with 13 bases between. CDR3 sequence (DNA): TGCAGCGTTGACAAAGGCAGGGGTACAGATACGCAGTATTTT. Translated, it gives CSVDKGRGTDTQYF.